These 14 T cell receptor beta chains share one sample of origin, sequenced in a study of blood T cell repertoires in COVID-19. Sequenced by immunoSEQ multiplex PCR; TCRdb stores in-frame clones only, minus some. The data contain about 130,000 clones, roughly 80% of them singletons. The sequenced sample consisted of peripheral blood. These receptors originate from a man between 65 and 85 years old with acute or convalescent COVID-19.

The chain combines TRBV25-1 with TRBJ1-1; 7 bases agree with TRBD1. V trimming: 3 bases; J trimming: 0 bases; junction bases outside the gene matches: 10. The CDR3 covers 17 residues. CDR1 MGHDK and CDR2 SYGVNS come from the germline V gene. The CDR3 sequence is CASSDEGTVFMNTEAFF. CDR3 in DNA: TGTGCCAGCAGTGACGAGGGGACAGTCTTCATGAACACTGAAGCTTTCTTT.

The chain carries TRBV2 and TRBJ1-4, with 8 bases aligning to TRBD1. This CDR3 comprises 15 residues. The germline V gene encodes CDR1 SNHLY and CDR2 FYNNEI. V lost 6 bases and J lost 10; bases outside the gene matches: 13. CDR3 DNA sequence: TGTGCCAGCAGCCGACAGACAGGGGAAGGACGAAAACTGTTTTTT. It is translated as CASSRQTGEGRKLFF.

This clone was detected once. The chain couples TRBV28 to TRBJ1-5, with unresolved D. CDR1 is MDHEN, CDR2 SYDVKM, per germline. V was clipped by 5 bases and J by 6 bases, with 17 bases between them. CDR3 length equals 15 residues. The DNA for the CDR3 is TGTGCCAGCAGTCTCAACACGAGGGTGGGTCAGCCCCAGCATTTT. Translated, it gives CASSLNTRVGQPQHF.

Only one count was recorded for this clone. This sequence joins TRBV5-1 and TRBJ1-6; D call uncertain. Trimming took 2 bases from V and 7 from J, leaving 10 bases between them. The CDR3 has 14 amino acids. Germline CDR1 is SGHRS and CDR2 is YFSETQ. CDR3 DNA: TGCGCCAGCAGCTTAGGAGGGAACAATTCACCCCTCCACTTT. Its protein product is CASSLGGNNSPLHF.

This clone was picked up one time. This chain connects TRBV11-2 to TRBJ2-7; 10 nucleotides match TRBD2. V gave up 5 bases and J gave up 4 bases; unmatched junction bases: 8. The germline V gene has CDR1 SGHAT and CDR2 FQNNGV. The CDR3 has 15 residues. The CDR3 loop is CASSHTSGAMYEQYF. CDR3 nucleotides: TGTGCCAGCAGCCATACTAGCGGGGCCATGTACGAGCAGTACTTC.

The chain couples TRBV6-5 to TRBJ2-5, with 7 positions matching TRBD2. The CDR3 runs 14 residues. Trimming cost V 8 bases and J 5 bases; bases outside gene matches: 11. Per germline, CDR1 MNHEY and CDR2 SVGAGI. CDR3 protein: CASLSGWAGETQYF. CDR3 in DNA: TGTGCCAGCCTTAGCGGGTGGGCAGGGGAGACCCAGTACTTC.

This chain links TRBV7-9 with TRBJ2-1; D unclear. Germline V gene lookup returns CDR1 SEHNR and CDR2 FQNEAQ (reference sequence). This CDR3 has 10 residues. Deletions cut 8 bases from V and 9 bases from J, with 8 bases between. In DNA form, the CDR3 reads TGTGCCAGCCGAGGAGTTGAGCAGTTCTTC. It encodes CASRGVEQFF.

This clone was observed a single time. The chain uses TRBV2 and TRBJ1-4; TRBD1 might be the D (5 bases). The V end was cut by 6 bases, the J end by 5 bases, with 13 bases between. CDR3 length equals 14 residues. Germline-derived CDR1 and CDR2 are SNHLY and FYNNEI. In DNA form, the CDR3 reads TGTGCCAGCAGCCCTCGGGAGGGGAATGAAAAACTGTTTTTT. Translation gives CASSPREGNEKLFF.

The count of this clone is one. V usage is TRBV9 and J usage is TRBJ1-3; 7 nucleotides match TRBD1. V shed 0 bases and J 4 bases; nucleotides not matched to a gene: 4. Germline CDR1 is SGDLS and CDR2 is YYNGEE. The CDR3 has 15 residues. DNA for the CDR3: TGTGCCAGCAGCGTAGAGACAGGGTACGGAAACACCATATATTTT. Translating it yields CASSVETGYGNTIYF.

The chain combines TRBV19 with TRBJ1-1; 8 bases map to TRBD1. This CDR3 spans 13 amino acids. Germline trimming cut 9 bases from V and 6 bases from J; bases unmatched to any gene: 9. CDR1 and CDR2 (germline): LNHDA, SQIVND (reference sequence). The CDR3 reads CASNNRGAPEAFF. CDR3 DNA sequence: TGTGCCAGCAATAACAGGGGGGCGCCTGAAGCTTTCTTT.

The V call is TRBV6-5, the J call TRBJ1-4, with TRBD1 as a possible D gene (6 bases). The CDR3 contains 14 residues. CDR1 MNHEY and CDR2 SVGAGI come from the germline V gene. With 2 bases removed from V and 7 bases from J, the gap between germline ends came to 11 bases. Written as DNA, the CDR3 is TGTGCCAGCAGTTACCAGGGGCAGCCTGAAAAACTGTTTTTT. Translated, it gives CASSYQGQPEKLFF.

V and J are TRBV6-4 and TRBJ1-2, with 8 bases fitting TRBD1. Germline V gives CDR1 MRHNA, CDR2 SNTAGT. CDR3 length: 13 amino acids. The V segment lost 5 bases and the J segment 5 bases; nucleotides outside the gene matches: 4. Here the CDR3 reads CASSPTGGYGYTF. Here the CDR3 DNA reads TGTGCCAGCAGTCCCACAGGGGGTTATGGCTACACCTTC.

V usage is TRBV28 and J usage is TRBJ2-7; 7 bases map to TRBD1. Germline-derived CDR1 and CDR2 are MDHEN and SYDVKM. After removal of 6 bases from V and 0 bases from J, the junction contained 5 bases not matched to a gene. CDR3 size: 14 residues. DNA for the CDR3: TGTGCCAGCAGGCTGACAGGGAGCTCCTACGAGCAGTACTTC. The encoded protein is CASRLTGSSYEQYF.

This chain joins TRBV20-1 and TRBJ2-1; D gene uncertain. Germline loops: CDR1 DFQATT, CDR2 SNEGSKA (reference sequence). Trimming took 5 bases from V and 4 from J, leaving 6 bases between them. The CDR3 is 11 amino acids. The CDR3 loop is CSAVQYNEQFF. DNA of the CDR3: TGCAGTGCTGTACAGTACAATGAGCAGTTCTTC.